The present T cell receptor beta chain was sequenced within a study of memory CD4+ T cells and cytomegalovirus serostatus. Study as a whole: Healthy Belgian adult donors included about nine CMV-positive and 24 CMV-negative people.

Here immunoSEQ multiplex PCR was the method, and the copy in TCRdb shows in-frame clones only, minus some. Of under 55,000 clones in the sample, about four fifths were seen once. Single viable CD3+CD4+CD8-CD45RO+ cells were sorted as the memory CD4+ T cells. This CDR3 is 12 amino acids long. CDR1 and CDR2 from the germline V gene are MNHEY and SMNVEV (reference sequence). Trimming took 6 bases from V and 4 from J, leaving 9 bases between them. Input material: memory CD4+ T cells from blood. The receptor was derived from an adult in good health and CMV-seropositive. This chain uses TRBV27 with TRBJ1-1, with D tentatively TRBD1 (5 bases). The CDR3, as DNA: TGTGCCAGCAGGTCTACAGGCACTGAAGCTTTCTTT. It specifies CASRSTGTEAFF.